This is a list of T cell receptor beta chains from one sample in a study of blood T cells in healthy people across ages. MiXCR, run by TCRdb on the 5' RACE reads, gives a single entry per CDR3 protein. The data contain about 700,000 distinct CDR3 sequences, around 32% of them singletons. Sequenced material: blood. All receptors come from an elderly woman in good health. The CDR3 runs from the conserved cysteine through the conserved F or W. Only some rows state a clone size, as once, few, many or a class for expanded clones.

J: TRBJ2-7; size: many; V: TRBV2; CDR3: CASSEEARALGEQYF
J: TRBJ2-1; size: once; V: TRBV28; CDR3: CASSLRKEQGDEQFF
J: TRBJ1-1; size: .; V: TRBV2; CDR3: CAGSLQGAHAEAFF
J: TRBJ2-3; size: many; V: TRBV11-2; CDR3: CASSLRGGRGAPDTQYF
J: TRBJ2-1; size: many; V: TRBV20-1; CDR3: CSARAGYSSYNEQFF
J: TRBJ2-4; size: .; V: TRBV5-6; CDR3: CASSLRSSGSKNIQYF
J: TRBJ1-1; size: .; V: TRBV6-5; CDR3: CASSLQGPGMNTEAFF
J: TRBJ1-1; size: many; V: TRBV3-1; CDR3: CASSQVVNTEAFF
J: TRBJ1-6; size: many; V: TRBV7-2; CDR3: CASSLVHGSPLHF
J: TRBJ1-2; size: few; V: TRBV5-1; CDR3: CASSLNRGRSYGYTF
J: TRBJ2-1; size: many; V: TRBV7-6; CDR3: CASSPTVPTYNEQFF
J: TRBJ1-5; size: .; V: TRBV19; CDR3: CASSIEFGGVSPQHF
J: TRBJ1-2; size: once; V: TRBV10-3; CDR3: CASLEGNYGYTF
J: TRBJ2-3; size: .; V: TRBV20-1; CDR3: CSAPRAGGDTQYF
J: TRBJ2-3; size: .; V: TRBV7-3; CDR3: CASSQEAIANSQYF
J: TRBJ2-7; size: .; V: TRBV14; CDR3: CASSPLTSALSYEQYF
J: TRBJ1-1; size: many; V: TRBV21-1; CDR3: CASSKVGAGPLNTEAFF
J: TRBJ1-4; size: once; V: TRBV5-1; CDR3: CASSPNPQGGGEKLFF
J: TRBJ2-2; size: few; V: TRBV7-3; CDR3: CASREGQGYTGELFF
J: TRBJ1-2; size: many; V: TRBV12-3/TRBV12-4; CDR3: CASRATGLYGYTF
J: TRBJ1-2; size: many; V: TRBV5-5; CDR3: CASSLGRPGGIGYTF
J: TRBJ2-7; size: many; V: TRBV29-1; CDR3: CSVGSGRTYEQYF
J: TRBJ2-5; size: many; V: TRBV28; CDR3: CASSSTYRGKTQYF
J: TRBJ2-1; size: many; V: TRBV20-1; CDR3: CSASTGLADLSQFF
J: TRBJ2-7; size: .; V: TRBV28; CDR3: CASSEAVASYNEQYF
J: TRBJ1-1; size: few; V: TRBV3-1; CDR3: CASTLWGWDTEAFF
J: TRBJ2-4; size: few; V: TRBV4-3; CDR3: CASSQAGGSGKNIQYF
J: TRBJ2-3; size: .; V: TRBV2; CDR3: CASSSRAGGPDTQYF
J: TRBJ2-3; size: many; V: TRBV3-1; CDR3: CASSQDGIATDTQYF
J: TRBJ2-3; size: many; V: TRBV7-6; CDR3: CASSLLVQGGRPDTQYF
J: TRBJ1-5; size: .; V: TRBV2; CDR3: CASSGGQGLSSNQPQHF